This is a list of T cell receptor beta chains from one sample in a study of shared clonotypes between healthy human individuals. The protocol was immunoSEQ multiplex PCR, while the TCRdb copy is restricted to in-frame clones and leaves out a portion. The profile covers about 2,100,000 clones, with about 93% appearing a single time and 1.5% to 2% taken by the ten largest. The sample comprised naive CD8+ T cells from PBMCs. The receptors were sampled from a man between 18 and 29 years old in good health. Some clones in this sample may be carry-over from other donors' samples. CDR3s include the opening cysteine and the closing phenylalanine or tryptophan. D genes are given only for firm matches. For some rows the clone size is stated as once, few or many, or as a class when expanded; others skip it.

abundance: NA
v_gene: TRBV5-1
j_gene: TRBJ2-5
d_gene: NA
CDR3aa: CASRGRPQETQYF
CDR3nt: TGCGCCAGCCGGGGGAGGCCACAAGAGACCCAGTACTTC

abundance: NA
v_gene: TRBV4-3
j_gene: TRBJ1-1
d_gene: NA
CDR3aa: CASSQVWDPGRTEAFF
CDR3nt: TGCGCCAGCAGCCAAGTTTGGGACCCGGGGAGAACTGAAGCTTTCTTT

abundance: NA
v_gene: TRBV7-8
j_gene: TRBJ2-1
d_gene: TRBD2
CDR3aa: CASSPELAGDESYNEQFF
CDR3nt: TGTGCCAGCAGCCCAGAACTAGCGGGAGATGAATCCTACAATGAGCAGTTCTTC

abundance: NA
v_gene: TRBV11-1
j_gene: TRBJ1-1
d_gene: NA
CDR3aa: CASSPTANTEAFF
CDR3nt: TGTGCCAGCAGCCCCACCGCGAACACTGAAGCTTTCTTT

abundance: NA
v_gene: TRBV6-5
j_gene: TRBJ2-1
d_gene: TRBD2
CDR3aa: CASNRGSGDHNEQFF
CDR3nt: TGTGCCAGCAACCGGGGTAGCGGGGACCACAATGAGCAGTTCTTC

abundance: NA
v_gene: TRBV9
j_gene: TRBJ1-3
d_gene: TRBD1
CDR3aa: CASSPHLGTARNTIYF
CDR3nt: TGTGCCAGCAGCCCACACCTCGGGACAGCTAGAAACACCATATATTTT

abundance: NA
v_gene: TRBV28
j_gene: TRBJ2-3
d_gene: NA
CDR3aa: CASSFRRSLFTDTQYF
CDR3nt: TGTGCCAGCAGTTTTCGGCGGTCTCTGTTCACAGATACGCAGTATTTT

abundance: NA
v_gene: TRBV9
j_gene: TRBJ2-7
d_gene: TRBD2
CDR3aa: CASSAGTSVTYEQYF
CDR3nt: TGTGCCAGCAGCGCAGGGACTAGTGTAACCTACGAGCAGTACTTC

abundance: NA
v_gene: TRBV7-9
j_gene: TRBJ2-1
d_gene: TRBD2
CDR3aa: CASREVAGVSNEQFF
CDR3nt: TGTGCCAGCAGGGAGGTAGCGGGAGTAAGTAATGAGCAGTTCTTC

abundance: few
v_gene: TRBV6-1
j_gene: TRBJ2-7
d_gene: NA
CDR3aa: CASTNGPYEQYF
CDR3nt: TGTGCCAGCACGAACGGGCCCTACGAGCAGTACTTC

abundance: NA
v_gene: TRBV30
j_gene: TRBJ2-7
d_gene: NA
CDR3aa: CAWLSSGSYEQYF
CDR3nt: TGTGCCTGGTTGTCTAGTGGTTCCTACGAGCAGTACTTC

abundance: NA
v_gene: TRBV6-4
j_gene: TRBJ2-1
d_gene: TRBD2
CDR3aa: CASIRLAAYNEQFF
CDR3nt: TGTGCCAGCATCAGACTAGCGGCGTACAATGAGCAGTTCTTC

abundance: NA
v_gene: TRBV7-9
j_gene: TRBJ2-1
d_gene: NA
CDR3aa: CASTTLGVNEQFF
CDR3nt: TGTGCCAGCACCACCCTAGGAGTCAATGAGCAGTTCTTC

abundance: NA
v_gene: TRBV7-8
j_gene: TRBJ2-7
d_gene: NA
CDR3aa: CASSYEEHLGEQYF
CDR3nt: TGTGCCAGCAGCTACGAGGAACATCTGGGGGAGCAGTACTTC

abundance: NA
v_gene: TRBV6-1
j_gene: TRBJ2-6
d_gene: TRBD2
CDR3aa: CATLGGYEANVLTF
CDR3nt: TGTGCCACCCTGGGGGGGTACGAGGCCAACGTCCTGACTTTC

abundance: NA
v_gene: TRBV6-1
j_gene: TRBJ2-1
d_gene: TRBD1
CDR3aa: CASSGFRGGADNEQFF
CDR3nt: TGTGCCAGCAGTGGCTTTAGAGGGGGCGCCGACAATGAGCAGTTCTTC

abundance: NA
v_gene: TRBV7-8
j_gene: TRBJ2-1
d_gene: NA
CDR3aa: CASSTPRGWYNEQFF
CDR3nt: TGTGCCAGCAGCACGCCCAGGGGTTGGTACAATGAGCAGTTCTTC

abundance: NA
v_gene: TRBV2
j_gene: TRBJ1-1
d_gene: NA
CDR3aa: CASSPPGAANTEAFF
CDR3nt: TGTGCCAGCAGTCCGCCGGGGGCGGCGAACACTGAAGCTTTCTTT

abundance: once
v_gene: TRBV15
j_gene: TRBJ1-4
d_gene: NA
CDR3aa: CATSSRTSPTEKLFF
CDR3nt: TGTGCCACCAGCAGTAGGACCTCGCCCACTGAAAAACTGTTTTTT

abundance: NA
v_gene: TRBV5-6
j_gene: TRBJ2-1
d_gene: TRBD1
CDR3aa: CASSWGTGGVHNEQFF
CDR3nt: TGTGCCAGCAGCTGGGGGACAGGGGGCGTGCATAATGAGCAGTTCTTC

abundance: NA
v_gene: TRBV9
j_gene: TRBJ2-4
d_gene: NA
CDR3aa: CASSVAGAGAKNIQYF
CDR3nt: TGTGCCAGCAGCGTAGCGGGGGCTGGGGCCAAAAACATTCAGTACTTC

abundance: NA
v_gene: TRBV9
j_gene: TRBJ2-2
d_gene: NA
CDR3aa: CASSAQGSGELFF
CDR3nt: TGTGCCAGCAGCGCACAGGGCTCCGGGGAGCTGTTTTTT

abundance: NA
v_gene: TRBV27
j_gene: TRBJ2-2
d_gene: NA
CDR3aa: CASSLYTGMNTGELFF
CDR3nt: TGTGCCAGCAGTTTATACACAGGGATGAACACCGGGGAGCTGTTTTTT

abundance: NA
v_gene: TRBV7-8
j_gene: TRBJ2-3
d_gene: TRBD1
CDR3aa: CASSSDREDTQYF
CDR3nt: TGTGCCAGCAGCTCCGACAGGGAAGATACGCAGTATTTT

abundance: NA
v_gene: TRBV7-9
j_gene: TRBJ1-2
d_gene: NA
CDR3aa: CASSLDLHSYGYTF
CDR3nt: TGTGCCAGCAGCTTAGATCTCCACAGCTATGGCTACACCTTC

abundance: NA
v_gene: TRBV4-2
j_gene: TRBJ2-7
d_gene: NA
CDR3aa: CASSQEAWSRSKDEQYF
CDR3nt: TGTGCCAGCAGCCAGGAAGCCTGGTCCAGGTCGAAGGACGAGCAGTACTTC

abundance: NA
v_gene: TRBV5-8
j_gene: TRBJ1-1
d_gene: NA
CDR3aa: CASSLGLLTGNTEAFF
CDR3nt: TGTGCCAGCAGCTTGGGCTTACTGACGGGGAACACTGAAGCTTTCTTT

abundance: NA
v_gene: TRBV27
j_gene: TRBJ2-6
d_gene: NA
CDR3aa: CASSSPGQGGTGANVLTF
CDR3nt: TGTGCCAGCAGTTCACCCGGACAGGGAGGGACTGGGGCCAACGTCCTGACTTTC

abundance: NA
v_gene: TRBV11-2
j_gene: TRBJ2-7
d_gene: TRBD1
CDR3aa: CASSSRDRAYEQYF
CDR3nt: TGTGCCAGCAGCTCTCGGGACAGAGCCTACGAGCAGTACTTC

abundance: NA
v_gene: TRBV7-9
j_gene: TRBJ2-1
d_gene: NA
CDR3aa: CASSSPAYNEQFF
CDR3nt: TGTGCCAGCAGCTCCCCGGCCTACAATGAGCAGTTCTTC

abundance: NA
v_gene: TRBV28
j_gene: TRBJ2-7
d_gene: NA
CDR3aa: CASSLRGHEQYF
CDR3nt: TGTGCCAGCAGTTTACGGGGGCACGAGCAGTACTTC

abundance: NA
v_gene: TRBV28
j_gene: TRBJ2-1
d_gene: TRBD1
CDR3aa: CASSFPRGDRDNEQFF
CDR3nt: TGTGCCAGCAGTTTCCCCCGCGGGGACAGGGACAATGAGCAGTTCTTC

abundance: NA
v_gene: TRBV7-3
j_gene: TRBJ2-1
d_gene: NA
CDR3aa: CASSQASTGSYNEQFF
CDR3nt: TGTGCCAGCAGTCAGGCCTCCACCGGGTCCTACAATGAGCAGTTCTTC

abundance: NA
v_gene: TRBV10-1
j_gene: TRBJ2-7
d_gene: NA
CDR3aa: CASSRGRGDYEQYF
CDR3nt: TGCGCCAGCAGTCGGGGCAGGGGAGATTACGAGCAGTACTTC

abundance: NA
v_gene: TRBV30
j_gene: TRBJ1-1
d_gene: NA
CDR3aa: CAWSVGAAHTEAFF
CDR3nt: TGTGCCTGGAGTGTCGGGGCGGCACACACTGAAGCTTTCTTT

abundance: once
v_gene: TRBV11-2
j_gene: TRBJ1-3
d_gene: NA
CDR3aa: CASSRSRAILNTIYF
CDR3nt: TGTGCCAGCAGCCGCTCGAGGGCTATCCTGAACACCATATATTTT

abundance: few
v_gene: TRBV5-1
j_gene: TRBJ1-1
d_gene: NA
CDR3aa: CASSPSGGANTEAFF
CDR3nt: TGCGCCAGCAGCCCTAGTGGGGGGGCGAACACTGAAGCTTTCTTT

abundance: NA
v_gene: TRBV25-1
j_gene: TRBJ1-2
d_gene: NA
CDR3aa: CASSVTGIRLSYTF
CDR3nt: TGTGCCAGCAGTGTAACAGGGATACGTCTGAGCTACACCTTC

abundance: NA
v_gene: TRBV5-4
j_gene: TRBJ2-7
d_gene: TRBD1
CDR3aa: CASSLIGQGTSYEQYF
CDR3nt: TGTGCCAGCAGCTTAATAGGACAGGGGACCTCCTACGAGCAGTACTTC

abundance: NA
v_gene: TRBV9
j_gene: TRBJ1-1
d_gene: NA
CDR3aa: CASSAGGGMNTEAFF
CDR3nt: TGTGCCAGCAGCGCCGGCGGAGGGATGAACACTGAAGCTTTCTTT

abundance: NA
v_gene: TRBV29-1
j_gene: TRBJ2-7
d_gene: NA
CDR3aa: CSVKGPRDEQYF
CDR3nt: TGCAGCGTTAAGGGTCCTAGGGACGAGCAGTACTTC

abundance: NA
v_gene: TRBV19
j_gene: TRBJ2-7
d_gene: TRBD1
CDR3aa: CASSLTGTAYEQYF
CDR3nt: TGTGCCAGTAGTCTGACCGGGACAGCCTACGAGCAGTACTTC

abundance: NA
v_gene: TRBV6-5
j_gene: TRBJ2-7
d_gene: TRBD2
CDR3aa: CASSYSSGEKGYEQYF
CDR3nt: TGTGCCAGCAGTTACTCGAGCGGGGAGAAGGGTTACGAGCAGTACTTC

abundance: NA
v_gene: TRBV6-6
j_gene: TRBJ2-5
d_gene: TRBD1
CDR3aa: CASSDRGYEETQYF
CDR3nt: TGTGCCAGCAGCGACAGGGGATACGAAGAGACCCAGTACTTC

abundance: few
v_gene: TRBV6-6
j_gene: TRBJ1-1
d_gene: TRBD1
CDR3aa: CASSHTRPGTGNEAFF
CDR3nt: TGTGCCAGCAGCCATACCCGACCCGGGACAGGAAATGAAGCTTTCTTT

abundance: NA
v_gene: TRBV28
j_gene: TRBJ2-1
d_gene: NA
CDR3aa: CASSLGRVGNEQFF
CDR3nt: TGTGCCAGCAGCCTTGGCAGGGTTGGAAATGAGCAGTTCTTC

abundance: NA
v_gene: TRBV4-1
j_gene: TRBJ1-4
d_gene: NA
CDR3aa: CASSQDSAVIATNEKLFF
CDR3nt: TGCGCCAGCAGCCAAGATTCGGCAGTAATTGCAACTAATGAAAAACTGTTTTTT

abundance: NA
v_gene: TRBV27
j_gene: TRBJ2-1
d_gene: NA
CDR3aa: CASSLSGPLPANEQFF
CDR3nt: TGTGCCAGCAGTTTATCTGGGCCCCTCCCGGCCAATGAGCAGTTCTTC

abundance: NA
v_gene: TRBV5-4
j_gene: TRBJ1-1
d_gene: NA
CDR3aa: CASSPRGPGTEAFF
CDR3nt: TGTGCCAGCAGCCCCCGCGGGCCGGGAACTGAAGCTTTCTTT

abundance: NA
v_gene: TRBV7-9
j_gene: TRBJ1-2
d_gene: NA
CDR3aa: CASSLVSSGRGYTF
CDR3nt: TGTGCCAGCAGCTTAGTATCGTCGGGCCGTGGCTACACCTTC

abundance: NA
v_gene: TRBV27
j_gene: TRBJ1-5
d_gene: TRBD1
CDR3aa: CASSFLGTENQPQHF
CDR3nt: TGTGCCAGCAGTTTCCTAGGGACAGAAAATCAGCCCCAGCATTTT

abundance: NA
v_gene: TRBV5-1
j_gene: TRBJ1-5
d_gene: TRBD1
CDR3aa: CASSPDRFSNQPQHF
CDR3nt: TGCGCCAGCAGCCCGGACAGGTTTAGCAATCAGCCCCAGCATTTT

abundance: NA
v_gene: TRBV5-1
j_gene: TRBJ1-2
d_gene: TRBD1
CDR3aa: CASSLEDRGHRGYTF
CDR3nt: TGCGCCAGCAGCTTAGAGGACAGGGGGCATCGTGGCTACACCTTC

abundance: NA
v_gene: TRBV7-9
j_gene: TRBJ2-7
d_gene: NA
CDR3aa: CASSHGPVWEQYF
CDR3nt: TGTGCCAGCAGCCACGGACCGGTTTGGGAGCAGTACTTC

abundance: NA
v_gene: TRBV6-6
j_gene: TRBJ1-4
d_gene: TRBD1
CDR3aa: CASSYLTGIREKLFF
CDR3nt: TGTGCCAGCAGTTACCTGACAGGGATTCGCGAAAAACTGTTTTTT

abundance: NA
v_gene: TRBV9
j_gene: TRBJ1-5
d_gene: NA
CDR3aa: CASSASRDPRQPQHF
CDR3nt: TGTGCCAGCAGCGCATCCCGGGACCCCCGTCAGCCCCAGCATTTT

abundance: NA
v_gene: TRBV28
j_gene: TRBJ1-4
d_gene: NA
CDR3aa: CASSFPTTNEKLFF
CDR3nt: TGTGCCAGCAGTTTTCCGACAACTAATGAAAAACTGTTTTTT

abundance: NA
v_gene: TRBV2
j_gene: TRBJ2-3
d_gene: TRBD2
CDR3aa: CASSETSGSTDTQYF
CDR3nt: TGTGCCAGCAGTGAGACTAGCGGGAGCACAGATACGCAGTATTTT

abundance: NA
v_gene: TRBV18
j_gene: TRBJ2-2
d_gene: NA
CDR3aa: CASSPPELGSGELFF
CDR3nt: TGTGCCAGCTCACCACCAGAGCTGGGATCCGGGGAGCTGTTTTTT